This T cell receptor (beta chain) comes out of a study of cytotoxic CD8 clonotypes in ibrutinib-treated CLL. Data came from immunoSEQ multiplex PCR; TCRdb stores just in-frame clones and leaves some out. Here the sample spans roughly 200,000 clones, approximately 79% being singletons. Frozen PBMC stocks contributed around 2 micrograms of genomic DNA to the TCR beta libraries. The germline V gene has CDR1 MNHEY and CDR2 SMNVEV (reference sequence). The CDR3 has 14 residues. V dropped 6 bases and J dropped 3 bases, with 15 bases sitting between them. Notes on this clone: Its antigen remains unknown.

Study findings and constraints: Public clonotypes, rarely seen, contracted or held steady on treatment.

This specimen was PBMCs, taken after 12 months of ibrutinib treatment. This TCR was recovered from a human donor with chronic lymphocytic leukemia. The rearrangement uses TRBV27 and TRBJ2-7; the D is unclear. CDR3 in amino acids: CASSSPGRVYEQYF. In DNA form, the CDR3 reads TGTGCCAGCAGCTCTCCCGGACGGGTCTACGAGCAGTACTTC.